The sample holds one count of the clone carrying this T cell receptor beta chain. No conserved phenylalanine or tryptophan ends this CDR3, so it is likely a read error. V was cut by 4 bases and J by 5 bases, with 18 bases left in between. Looked up from germline, CDR1 is SGHRS and CDR2 is YFSETQ. There are 15 residues in the CDR3. There were TCR beta CDR3 regions amplified from RNA transcripts. A set of HTBI primers served as the primers for a first-round RT-PCR of the TCR CDR3. TCRdb reprocessed the multiplex PCR reads via MiXCR and lists one record per CDR3 protein. The sample holds more than 45,000 distinct CDR3 sequences; just under 50% are singletons and the top ten take about an eighth. This entry belongs to a study of T cells in Graves' hyperthyroidism and ophthalmopathy.

The chain has TRBV5-1 and TRBJ1-1, with D possibly TRBD1 on 5 matching bases. Input material: blood. The clonotype comes from a woman aged 25 to 39 with Graves' ophthalmopathy. The CDR3 DNA is TGCGCCAGCAGCACCCAGTGGGGGAGGGGTACTGAAGCTTTCCTT. Translation gives CASSTQWGRGTEAFL.